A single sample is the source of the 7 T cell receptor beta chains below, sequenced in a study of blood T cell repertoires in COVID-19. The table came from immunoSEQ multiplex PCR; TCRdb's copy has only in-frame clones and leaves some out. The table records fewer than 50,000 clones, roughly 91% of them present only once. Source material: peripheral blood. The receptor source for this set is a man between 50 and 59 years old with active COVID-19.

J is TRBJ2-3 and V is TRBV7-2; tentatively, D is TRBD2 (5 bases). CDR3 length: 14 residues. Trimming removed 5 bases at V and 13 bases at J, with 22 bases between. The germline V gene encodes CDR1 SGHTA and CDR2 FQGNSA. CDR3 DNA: TGTGCCAGCAGCCAAGCGGTTAGTCAGTCGGCGGAGTATTTT. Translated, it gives CASSQAVSQSAEYF. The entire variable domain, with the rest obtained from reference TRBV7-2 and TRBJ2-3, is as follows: GAGVSQSPSNKVTEKGKDVELRCDPISGHTALYWYRQSLGQGLEFLIYFQGNSAPDKSGLPSDRFSAERTGGSVSTLTIQRTQQEDSAVYLCASSQAVSQSAEYFGPGTRLTVL.

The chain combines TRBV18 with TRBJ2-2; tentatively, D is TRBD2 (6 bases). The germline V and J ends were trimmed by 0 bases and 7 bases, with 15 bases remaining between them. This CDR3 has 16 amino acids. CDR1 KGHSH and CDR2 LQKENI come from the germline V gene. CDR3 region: CASSPPRGQGDGELFF. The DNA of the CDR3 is TGTGCCAGCTCACCACCGCGGGGCCAGGGTGACGGGGAGCTGTTTTTT.

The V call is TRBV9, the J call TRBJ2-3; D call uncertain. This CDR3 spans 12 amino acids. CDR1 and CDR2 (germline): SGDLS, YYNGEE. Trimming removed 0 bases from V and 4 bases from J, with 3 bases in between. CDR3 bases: TGTGCCAGCAGCGTAGACTCAGATACGCAGTATTTT. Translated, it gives CASSVDSDTQYF.

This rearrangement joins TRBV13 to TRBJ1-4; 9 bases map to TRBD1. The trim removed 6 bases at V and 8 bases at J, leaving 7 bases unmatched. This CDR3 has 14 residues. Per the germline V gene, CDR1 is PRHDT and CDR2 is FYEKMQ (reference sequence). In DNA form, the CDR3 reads TGTGCCAGCAGGAGGACAGGGGATGCGGAAAAACTGTTTTTT. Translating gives CASRRTGDAEKLFF. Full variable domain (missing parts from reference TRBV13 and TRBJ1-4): AAGVIQSPRHLIKEKRETATLKCYPIPRHDTVYWYQQGPGQDPQFLISFYEKMQSDKGSIPDRFSAQQFSDYHSELNMSSLELGDSALYFCASRRTGDAEKLFFGSGTQLSVL.

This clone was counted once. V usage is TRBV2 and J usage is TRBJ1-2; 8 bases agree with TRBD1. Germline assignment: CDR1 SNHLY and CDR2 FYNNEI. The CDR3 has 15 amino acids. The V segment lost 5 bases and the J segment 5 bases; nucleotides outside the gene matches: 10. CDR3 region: CASSTQGQGRYGYTF. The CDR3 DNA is TGTGCCAGCAGTACCCAAGGACAGGGAAGATATGGCTACACCTTC.

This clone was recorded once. The CDR3 DNA is TGTGCCACCAGTGAGAGAGGCCGTGGCTACACCTTC. This sequence encodes CATSERGRGYTF. This chain links TRBV24-1 with TRBJ1-2; D gene ambiguous. This CDR3 is 12 amino acids long. V was trimmed by 4 bases and J by 7 bases, leaving 9 bases between them. The germline gives CDR1 KGHDR, CDR2 SFDVKD.

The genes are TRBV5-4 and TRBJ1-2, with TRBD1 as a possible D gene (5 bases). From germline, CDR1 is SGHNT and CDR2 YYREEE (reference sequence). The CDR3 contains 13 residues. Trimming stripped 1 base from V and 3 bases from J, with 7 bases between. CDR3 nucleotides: TGTGCCAGCAGCTTGACAGGATACTATGGCTACACCTTC. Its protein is CASSLTGYYGYTF.